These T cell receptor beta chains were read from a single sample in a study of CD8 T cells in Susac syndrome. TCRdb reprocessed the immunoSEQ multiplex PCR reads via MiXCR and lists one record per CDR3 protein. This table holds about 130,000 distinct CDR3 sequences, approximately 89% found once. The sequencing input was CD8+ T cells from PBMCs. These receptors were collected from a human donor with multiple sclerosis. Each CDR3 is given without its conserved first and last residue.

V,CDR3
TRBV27,ASSPGQEIYEQY
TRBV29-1,SVEVLGGGAKNEQF
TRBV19,ASSFSGEQF
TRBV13,ASSHSGGQHSYEQY
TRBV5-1,ASSLVSGDEQY
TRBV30,AWSNKYRNRLGLNTEAF
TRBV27,ASSLWTGSSYEQY
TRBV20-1,RAGGMGTEAF
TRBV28,ASSSQGSATTTNEKLF
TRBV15,ATSPESASGRLGANVLT
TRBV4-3,ASSQVRDSSYEQY
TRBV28,ASSGIALENTEAF
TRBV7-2,ASSLAGPNTEAF
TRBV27,ASKQGTGELDIQY
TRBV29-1,SVEFYGGLETEAF
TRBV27,ASSLAGPFYEQY
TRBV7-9,ASSLEFEAEY
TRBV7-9,ASSLPPVGGYT
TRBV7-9,ASTRTGDQHDYGYT
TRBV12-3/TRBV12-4,ASSLGDRGSEDGYT
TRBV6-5,ASSHPSGGYNEQF
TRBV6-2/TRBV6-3,ASSYSRTGSYTDTQY
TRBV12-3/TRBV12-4,ASSLTGSIVGYT
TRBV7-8,ASSLVVAPDHRGELF
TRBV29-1,SVPWAGEKLF
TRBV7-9,ASSQDPINYGYT
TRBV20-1,SAISREGLYEQF
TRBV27,ASSLGGPFYEQY
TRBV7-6,ASSHGGGPPYEQY
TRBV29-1,SAGLGEGGEQF
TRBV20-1,SARIPYPSAYEQY
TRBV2,ASSEEMERSSTDTQY
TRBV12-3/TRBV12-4,ASSRTGTGYNEQF